This T cell receptor (beta chain) stems from a study of cytomegalovirus exposure and HLA in healthy donors listed by TCRdb under 2017. With regard to the full study: An earlier analysis of 587 of the donors reported around 280 Gb of sequence data and 117 million unique TCR beta sequences obtained from roughly 180 million T cells. All discovery cohort repertoires had been generated on a single sequencing platform. Roughly five DR-DQ haplotypes were handled as single units for association and clustering because linkage in the cohort was strong. High-throughput TCR immunosequencing, statistical association of individual TCRs with disease status, and machine learning were combined to predict cytomegalovirus infection status. In an earlier analysis of over 550 of the donors, high-throughput TCR beta sequencing was used to judge whether each TCR beta V gene segment behaved as functional or pseudogenic. A separate validation cohort of over 95 different subjects was used in addition to the approximately 700-subject first cohort. The aim of the study was to test whether cataloging public T cell receptors could identify signatures of past pathogen exposure. Both class I and class II loci were covered by HLA typing, at four-digit resolution. Donor age, sex, ethnicity and CMV serostatus were collected together with the repertoire data. Rather than using new phenotypic data, the later analysis identified candidate immune exposures from TCR beta sequences and from how often those sequences occurred across donors. In a later analysis, previously published TCR beta repertoires from hundreds of donors were re-analyzed and high-resolution HLA genotyping was added so that TCR occurrence patterns could be studied. In a later genetic analysis, genome-wide SNP genotypes for about 65% of the 666 donors were used, and that subset was treated as a discovery cohort. Among about 400 genotyped donors of the cohort, an average of approximately 220,000 unique TCR beta nucleotide sequences was sequenced per donor, of which approximately 18% were non-productive. An early release that covered 640 HLA-typed donors contained about 290 gigabases of sequencing data and 70 million to 100 million unique TCR sequences. Using immunosequencing, the study profiled T cell repertoires from 666 subjects and related those repertoires to cytomegalovirus serostatus. Among the approximately 400 genotyped donors, under 90% belonged to the genetic ancestry cluster associated with self-reported Caucasian donors. The number of typed donors differed by locus: roughly 629-640 for A, B, C, DRB1 and DQB1; 500 to 550 for DQA1; 606 for DPA1; and 400 to 480 for DPB1. Study-level results and caveats: Some IMGT-functional V segments, including TRBV6-2 and TRBV6-3, could not be distinguished by the 87-base-pair reads and were therefore excluded. According to a later analysis, most CMV-associated TCR beta chains appeared to be HLA-restricted, and the HLA associations seemed to be driven largely by CMV exposure. When HLA alleles, especially DR and DQ, strongly co-occurred, attributing TCR associations to individual alleles was difficult. In a later analysis, several top co-occurrence clusters were reported to appear linked to parvovirus B19, influenza, CMV and Epstein-Barr virus. The authors suggested that the approach could potentially be extended to other disease states and immunological phenotypes. In a later genetic analysis, fewer N-insertions in productive TCRs were reported among donors in an Asian-associated ancestry cluster than the roughly 700-donor mean. Most TCR sequences were observed very rarely across donors, whereas some public TCRs were present in many individuals. A further reported finding was that TCR beta sequences accurately predicted the HLA-A and HLA-B alleles for most subjects in the first cohort. Immune exposure information for the cohort was limited to CMV serostatus. In the study, around 150 TCR beta chains were listed as associated with cytomegalovirus. V-gene and J-gene trimming of TCR beta chains was associated with a missense DCLRE1C variant in a later genetic analysis, and the association was replicated in an independent cohort. Only TCR beta chains were sequenced in this cohort, and the absence of alpha or paired-chain data limited detectable features. Because HLA typing was missing for some donors at each locus, association tests included only the typed subset. Correlated functional status among segregating V segments might be attributable to linkage disequilibrium, but an unknown experimental factor could not be ruled out. The earlier analysis of nearly 600 of the donors excluded 15 to 20 rarely observed V segments, including chromosome 9 orphons, because counts were too low. A few of the identified cytomegalovirus-associated TCR beta chains were confirmed in vitro to be specific for cytomegalovirus antigens. A group of highly shared sequence variants was considered likely to be a technical artifact of the sequencing pipeline. Compared with equally common non-associated chains, HLA-associated TCR beta chains in a later analysis were more clonally expanded and had lower generation probabilities. The classifier was reported to diagnose cytomegalovirus status with high specificity and sensitivity in both the original and validation cohorts. A later analysis found that TCR association rates varied across HLA loci, with DRB1 alleles showing the most associated TCRs and HLA-C alleles the fewest. Broadly in line with IMGT annotations, most TCR beta V segments showed up in productive rearrangements about 87% or about 30% of the time in an earlier analysis of several hundred of the donors. Specific HLA alleles were associated with over 15,000 TCR beta sequences at a false discovery rate of 0.05 in a later analysis. Sequencing depth was assumed to be roughly uniform across donors in the presence/absence analyses, though that assumption may not hold.

As concerns this clone: Its antigen remains unidentified. Base quality data are lacking; no much larger clone is found one base away.

V trim: 4 bases; J trim: 3 bases; unmatched bases: 3. From the cysteine up to the phenylalanine, the CDR3 has a length of 16 residues. Here the CDR3 DNA is all that survives: 48 bases in frame from base 1. From a lookup of the germline V gene, CDR1 and CDR2 are SGHAT and FQNNGV. The cohort consisted of 670 or so healthy bone marrow donors. At the time of sampling, all cohort members were nominally healthy, though unrecorded immune exposures were likely present. The donor was CMV seropositive and was included in the group of approximately 310 seropositive cohort members. Every donor gave a peripheral blood sample, and the peripheral blood mononuclear cells from that sample were used for TCR beta sequencing. The Qiagen DNeasy Blood Extraction Kit was used to extract genomic DNA from the blood cell samples. Receptor libraries were prepared by the immunoSEQ multiplex PCR assay. For the multiplex PCR, a mixture combining 60 forward primers for TCR Vbeta segments and 13 reverse primers for TCR Jbeta segments was used. A multiplex PCR assay on genomic DNA amplified the CDR3 region of rearranged TCR beta genes. The Illumina HiSeq System was used to sequence the amplified TCR beta libraries as 87-base-pair reads. In the paper's pipeline: Across the 666 repertoires, a later analysis counted tens of millions of unique TCR beta chains, approximately 12 million of which were shared by at least two donors. To remove PCR and sequencing errors, raw reads were error-corrected and collapsed into unique sequences using a nearest-neighbor algorithm that merged closely related sequences. V, D and J gene segments were assigned by aligning CDR3 sequences to IMGT reference sequences. For a sequence to be retained, a match of at least six nucleotides was required to both a V gene segment and a J gene segment. A rearrangement counted as productive if the CDR3 had no stop codons and remained in frame with V and J, and every other rearrangement counted as non-productive. CDR3 was defined by IMGT convention, running from the second conserved V-encoded cysteine to the conserved J-encoded phenylalanine. Sequences without an unambiguous match to a single V gene segment were excluded from the earlier analysis of over 500 of the donors. In an earlier analysis of 450 to 700 of the donors, V segments were called functional above 56.7% productive rearrangements and were called segregating when the between-donor standard deviation exceeded 5%. To diagnose cytomegalovirus status from the catalog of TCR beta chain sequences, a statistical classification framework was built. In a later analysis, V and J genes were assigned by comparing TCR nucleotide sequences against IMGT/GENE-DB human TR gene sequences. In a later analysis, CDR3 sequences and most-parsimonious VDJ recombination scenarios were assigned using the TCRdist pipeline. In a later analysis, each TCR beta chain was defined by its CDR3 amino acid sequence together with its V-gene family, and reads without a unique V-gene family were excluded. A later analysis removed roughly 590 highly shared, low-generation-probability nucleotide sequences to deal with suspected cross-contamination and a sequencing artifact. In a later analysis, a clonal expansion index for each public chain was calculated from normalized within-repertoire ranks of inferred template counts. In a later analysis, generation probabilities were computed using a VDJ recombination model fitted to out-of-frame rearrangements, and the results were checked against IGoR. In a later analysis, TCR-TCR, TCR-HLA and TCR-CMV co-occurrence was scored with hypergeometric tests, and a repertoire-size bias correction was applied to TCR pairs. False discovery rates were estimated in a later analysis by permuting HLA or CMV assignments 20 times. In a later analysis, co-occurring TCRs were grouped using DBSCAN, and TCRdist sequence similarity was added for clustering within HLA-allele-positive subsets. Repertoires with fewer than 30,000 or more than 120,000 public chains were left out of co-occurrence clustering, as were about five repertoires with anomalous nucleotide sharing. In its TCRdb copy, this immuneACCESS table keeps in-frame sequences only and misses some clones. Where compared with another copy, unresolved V genes explain less than half of these, and the others have no known cause. V, J and clone size are taken as reported in that table, and D and trimming were inferred from the DNA itself. The sample data list some 120,000 clones, and 82% of these were observed just once. 11% of the sample is in the top ten clones.

The chain was built from TRBV11-2 and TRBJ2-1, and 13 bases in between align with TRBD2. Material for sequencing was PBMCs. This TCR came from a male donor in good health and CMV-seropositive. The DNA sequence reads TGTGCCAGCAGCTGGACTAGCGGGAGCATCTACAATGAGCAGTTCTTC. This codes for CASSWTSGSIYNEQFF.